This T cell receptor (beta chain) was documented in a study of cytomegalovirus exposure and HLA in healthy donors. Primers: 60 Vbeta forward and 13 Jbeta reverse. Data came from immunoSEQ multiplex PCR; TCRdb stores just in-frame clones and leaves some out. The table has approximately 170,000 clones, 80% to 90% seen once. This CDR3 is built from 15 residues. CDR1 is PRHDT, CDR2 FYEKMQ, per germline (reference sequence). V shed 5 bases and J 1 base; nucleotides not matched to a gene: 8. Sequencing used PBMCs. This TCR was sampled from a male donor in good health and CMV-seronegative. The V gene is TRBV13, the J gene TRBJ2-7; the match to TRBD1 covers 7 bases. CDR3 sequence reads: CASSQQGFGSYEQYF. The CDR3 DNA reads TGTGCCAGCAGCCAACAGGGGTTCGGATCCTACGAGCAGTACTTC.